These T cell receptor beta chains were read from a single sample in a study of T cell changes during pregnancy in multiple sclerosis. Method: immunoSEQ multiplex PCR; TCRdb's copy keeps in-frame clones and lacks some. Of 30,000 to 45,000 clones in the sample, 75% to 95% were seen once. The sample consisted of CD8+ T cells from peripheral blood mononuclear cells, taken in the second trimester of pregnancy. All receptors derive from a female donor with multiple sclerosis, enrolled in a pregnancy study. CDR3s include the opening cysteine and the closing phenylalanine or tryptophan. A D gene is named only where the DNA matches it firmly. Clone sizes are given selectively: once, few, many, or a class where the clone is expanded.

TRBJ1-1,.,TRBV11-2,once,TGTGCCAGCAGCTTGGGCACGAACAGGGTACGGACTGAAGCTTTCTTT,CASSLGTNRVRTEAFF
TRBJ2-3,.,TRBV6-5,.,TGTGCCAGCAGTTACCCAGGGATGGGCACAGATACGCAGTATTTT,CASSYPGMGTDTQYF
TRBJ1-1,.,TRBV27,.,TGTGCCAGCAGTTCCTTTGGCGGCTTGAACACTGAAGCTTTCTTT,CASSSFGGLNTEAFF
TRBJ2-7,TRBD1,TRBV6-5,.,TGTGCCAGCAGTCCCCCGGGACAGCGTCCCCACGAGCAGTACTTC,CASSPPGQRPHEQYF
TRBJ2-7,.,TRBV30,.,TGTGCCTGGAGTGTGGCCCCAAGCTTACCTGGCGGGCGTAGTTACGAGCAGTACTTC,CAWSVAPSLPGGRSYEQYF
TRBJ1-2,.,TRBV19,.,TGTGCCAGTAGTATAATGCGTCAGGGCGGCTTTTTTCTCTATGGCTACACCTTC,CASSIMRQGGFFLYGYTF
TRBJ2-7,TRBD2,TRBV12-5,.,TGTGCTAGCGCGGGAGCAGTTTACGAGCAGTACTTC,CASAGAVYEQYF
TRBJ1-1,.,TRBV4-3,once,TGCGCCAGCAGCCAGGAGGGCTCAGGGTACACTGAAGCTTTCTTT,CASSQEGSGYTEAFF
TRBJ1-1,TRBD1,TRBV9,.,TGTGCCAGCAGCGTAAGACGATCGACAGGGGTTGAAGCTTTCTTT,CASSVRRSTGVEAFF
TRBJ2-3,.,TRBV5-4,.,TGTGCCAGCAGCTCGCAGCAGACACCCGCAGATACGCAGTATTTT,CASSSQQTPADTQYF
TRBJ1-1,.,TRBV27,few,TGTGCCAGCGGGGCCACTGAAGCTTTCTTT,CASGATEAFF
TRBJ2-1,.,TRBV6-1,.,TGTGCCAGCAGTGAACGGGACATTATATACAATGAGCAGTTCTTC,CASSERDIIYNEQFF
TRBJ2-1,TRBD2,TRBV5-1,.,TGCGCCAGCAGCTTGGGGGACGGGGGGACGGGGAATGAGCAGTTCTTC,CASSLGDGGTGNEQFF
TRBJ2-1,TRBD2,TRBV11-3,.,TGTGCCAGCAGCTTAGGACTAGCGGGGGGTCAGAATGAGCAGTTCTTC,CASSLGLAGGQNEQFF
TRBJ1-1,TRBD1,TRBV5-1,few,TGCGCCAGCAGCTTCTTGGACAGGGGTGAAGAAGCTTTCTTT,CASSFLDRGEEAFF
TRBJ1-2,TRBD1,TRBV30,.,TGTGCCTGGAGTGGAGGGGGCTGGTATGGCTACACCTTC,CAWSGGGWYGYTF
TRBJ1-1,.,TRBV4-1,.,TGCGCCAGCAGCCAAGCGTTCGGGAAGAACACTGAAGCTTTCTTT,CASSQAFGKNTEAFF
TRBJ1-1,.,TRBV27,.,TGTGCCAGCACCGAAATCACAGGGTCTGAAGCTTTCTTT,CASTEITGSEAFF
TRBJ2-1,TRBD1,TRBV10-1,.,TGCGCCAGCAGTGCTACAGGGGTGGGTGAGCAGTTCTTC,CASSATGVGEQFF
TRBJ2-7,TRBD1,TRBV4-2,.,TGTGCCAGCAGCGCCCGGGGACAGTCAACCTACGAGCAGTACTTC,CASSARGQSTYEQYF